One sample yielded the 9 T cell receptor beta chains listed below, sequenced in a study of T cell changes during pregnancy in multiple sclerosis. Sequenced by immunoSEQ multiplex PCR; TCRdb stores in-frame clones only, minus some. The sample holds 83,000 or so clones, approximately 95% seen once. The material was peripheral blood, obtained after pregnancy. Receptor source: a female donor in good health, enrolled as a control in a pregnancy study.

This chain uses TRBV7-9 with TRBJ2-7; possibly TRBD2 for D (5 bases). The CDR3 runs 11 residues. The germline V and J ends were trimmed by 5 bases and 3 bases, with 5 bases remaining between them. Germline loops: CDR1 SEHNR, CDR2 FQNEAQ (reference sequence). Written as DNA, the CDR3 is TGTGCCAGCAGCCGGGACTACGAGCAGTACTTC. This gives the protein CASSRDYEQYF.

V is TRBV25-1 and J is TRBJ1-1; possibly TRBD1 for D (6 bases). V dropped 5 bases and J dropped 7 bases, with 14 bases sitting between them. The germline V gene has CDR1 MGHDK and CDR2 SYGVNS. The CDR3 covers 13 residues. The CDR3 DNA reads TGTGCCAGCAGTCACAGGGCTTTGGGTGAAGCTTTCTTT. This sequence encodes CASSHRALGEAFF. The variable domain in full, completed from reference TRBV25-1 and TRBJ1-1, reads EADIYQTPRYLVIGTGKKITLECSQTMGHDKMYWYQQDPGMELHLIHYSYGVNSTEKGDLSSESTVSRIRTEHFPLTLESARPSHTSQYLCASSHRALGEAFFGQGTRLTVV.

The rearrangement joins TRBV5-1 to TRBJ2-1, with TRBD1 matching over 7 bases. V lost 2 bases and J lost 5; bases outside the gene matches: 1. The CDR3 loop spans 13 amino acids. From germline, CDR1 is SGHRS and CDR2 YFSETQ. DNA of the CDR3: TGCGCCAGCAGCTTTACAGGGGACAATGAGCAGTTCTTC. This sequence encodes CASSFTGDNEQFF. The complete variable domain, with remaining parts taken from reference TRBV5-1 and TRBJ2-1, reads KAGVTQTPRYLIKTRGQQVTLSCSPISGHRSVSWYQQTPGQGLQFLFEYFSETQRNKGNFPGRFSGRQFSNSRSEMNVSTLELGDSALYLCASSFTGDNEQFFGPGTRLTVL.

The V and J genes are TRBV6-1 and TRBJ1-4; D remains unclear. The V end lost 6 bases, the J end lost 7 bases, and 9 bases lay between the germline ends. This CDR3 is 12 amino acids long. Germline CDR1 is MNHNS and CDR2 is SASEGT. CDR3 protein: CASRVPGEKLFF. In nucleotides, the CDR3 is TGTGCCAGCAGGGTGCCCGGTGAAAAACTGTTTTTT.

The gene calls are TRBV4-2 and TRBJ2-3, with 13 bases lining up with TRBD2. Germline V gene data show CDR1 as LGHNA and CDR2 as YNFKEQ. The CDR3 sequence is 17 residues long. The junction had 7 bases not matched to a gene; V was cut back by 7 bases and J by 0 bases. The CDR3 sequence: CASTPTSGRSSTDTQYF. The CDR3 region has the DNA TGTGCCAGCACCCCGACTAGCGGGAGGTCTAGCACAGATACGCAGTATTTT.

The rearrangement links TRBV28 to TRBJ2-7; D not resolved. Trimming removed 2 bases at V and 7 bases at J, with 18 bases between. This CDR3 region has 15 residues. Germline V gene lookup returns CDR1 MDHEN and CDR2 SYDVKM. Here the CDR3 reads CASSLGRQSLREQYF. In DNA, the CDR3 is TGTGCCAGCAGTTTAGGGCGTCAGAGCCTACGAGAGCAGTACTTC.

The V and J genes are TRBV28 and TRBJ2-7; no clear D. The germline V gene has CDR1 MDHEN and CDR2 SYDVKM. The CDR3 totals 12 residues. V lost 7 bases and J 3 bases, leaving 10 bases between the germline ends. The DNA for the CDR3 is TGTGCCAGCACGACTCTGAACTACGAGCAGTACTTC. It translates to CASTTLNYEQYF.

This chain uses TRBV4-1 with TRBJ1-5; TRBD1 is a possible D gene (5 bases). The CDR3 spans 16 residues. Trimming stripped 4 bases from V and 0 bases from J, with 13 bases between. CDR1 is MGHRA, CDR2 YSYEKL, per germline. The CDR3 is CASSPLGGNSNQPQHF. CDR3 DNA sequence: TGCGCCAGCAGCCCCCTGGGGGGGAATAGCAATCAGCCCCAGCATTTT.

J is TRBJ2-3 and V is TRBV5-4; D is unclear. The CDR3 sequence is 15 residues long. Germline V CDR1 and CDR2: SGHNT, YYREEE (reference sequence). V was cut by 5 bases and J by 0 bases, with 13 bases left in between. CDR3 nucleotide sequence: TGTGCCAGCAGTTCGAGGTCCGTAAGCACAGATACGCAGTATTTT. It yields the protein CASSSRSVSTDTQYF.